These T cell receptor beta chains were read from a single sample in a study of cytotoxic CD8 clonotypes in ibrutinib-treated CLL. Only in-frame clones appear in the TCRdb table, and some are missing; sequencing was by immunoSEQ multiplex PCR. This sample yields around 150,000 clones, of which more than 65% are seen a single time; roughly 2% belongs to the top ten. This sample comprised PBMCs, obtained after 12 months of ibrutinib treatment. These receptors were taken from a human donor with chronic lymphocytic leukemia. CDR3s include the opening cysteine and the closing phenylalanine or tryptophan. D genes are given only for firm matches.

D gene: NA; J gene: TRBJ1-1; V gene: TRBV7-9; CDR3 protein: CASSLGHGRGAEAFF
D gene: NA; J gene: TRBJ1-2; V gene: TRBV7-3; CDR3 protein: CASSLTGQNYGYTF
D gene: TRBD1; J gene: TRBJ2-2; V gene: TRBV4-3; CDR3 protein: CASSQGPGQGLIKNTGELFF
D gene: NA; J gene: NA; V gene: TRBV18; CDR3 protein: CASSLGPSSYEQYF
D gene: NA; J gene: TRBJ1-2; V gene: TRBV4-1; CDR3 protein: CASSQDQGDYGYTF
D gene: NA; J gene: TRBJ1-1; V gene: TRBV28; CDR3 protein: CASRGGGPLEAFF
D gene: TRBD1; J gene: TRBJ1-5; V gene: TRBV27; CDR3 protein: CASSLLAGGGQPQHF
D gene: NA; J gene: TRBJ2-1; V gene: TRBV7-2; CDR3 protein: CASSPGPKQFF
D gene: NA; J gene: TRBJ1-4; V gene: TRBV10-3; CDR3 protein: CAISPAGTDSTNEKLFF
D gene: NA; J gene: TRBJ1-6; V gene: TRBV6-1; CDR3 protein: CASRRGQGEHF
D gene: NA; J gene: TRBJ1-2; V gene: TRBV25-1; CDR3 protein: CASRDFYGYTF
D gene: NA; J gene: TRBJ2-6; V gene: TRBV30; CDR3 protein: CAWSAYRASGANVLTF